This T cell receptor (beta chain) was identified during a study of blood T cells in healthy people across ages (dated by TCRdb to between 2014 and 2017). The study in broad terms: In model experiments, template switching captured about one uniquely barcoded TCR beta cDNA molecule for every two T cells. The study measured age-related changes in TCR beta repertoire diversity using deep sequencing normalized with unique cDNA molecular identifiers. Donors were grouped into four age groups: young (average roughly 17 years), middle-aged (less than 40), aged (around 62) and long-lived (approximately 78). To avoid experimental bias, donors of different ages were spread randomly across the sequencing lanes. Two additional independent replicas of 1 million unique cDNA reads from the same blood draw were analyzed for two donors (one aged 18 to 30 and one aged 80 or older).

A remark on this clonotype: Its antigen is currently not known. Base qualities are not at hand, and no much larger clone is one base apart.

Systemically healthy Caucasian individuals from Russia, some 36 in total and aged about 6 to 100 years, were included as donors. Ten milliliters of peripheral blood were drawn from each donor into EDTA-treated Vacutainer tubes. Ficoll-Paque density-gradient centrifugation was used to isolate PBMCs, with at least 7 million obtained per sample. Total RNA was extracted from PBMCs with Trizol reagent, with at least 6 micrograms obtained per sample. For every donor, flow cytometry on a PBMC aliquot measured the percentage of naive CD45RAhigh/CD27high T cells. Library generation was performed with 5' RACE. TCRdb shows the sequencer as Illumina HiSeq 2500. A second PCR of about 6 to 11 cycles was performed with a sample-barcoded 5' primer and a J-beta primer mix. A unique molecular identifier was introduced onto each TCR beta cDNA molecule by a template-switch 5' adaptor carrying 12 random nucleotides. Each sample yielded at least 2.5 million CDR3-containing paired-end reads. The Mint cDNA synthesis kit, primed by a TRBC-specific oligonucleotide, was used to synthesize first-strand cDNA from all RNA. Following uracil-DNA glycosylase treatment, a first 18-cycle PCR with universal primers M1SS and BC2_uni_R was performed on all cDNA. As for the original processing: Normalization of each sample was performed by random selection of 1 million high-quality reads, each carrying a distinct molecular identifier. Instead of being binned into consensus sequences, reads that shared molecular identifiers were thrown out. CDR3 identification, clonotype clustering and error correction used MiTCR with a Q25 quality threshold and the strictest error-elimination algorithm. A nonparametric unseen species model with Euler transformation was used to estimate lower-bound total TCR beta diversity. TCRdb's own reprocessing of the public reads used fastp at Q25 and MiXCR and kept productive beta chains. CDR3 protein sequences are deduplicated, and each keeps its most common genes and DNA. V and J calls and clone size were set by TCRdb, not the authors. Here the sample has about 680,000 distinct CDR3 sequences; around 45% occur a single time. 25% to 35% of the sample is held by the ten biggest clonotypes.

Broad study findings and their caveats: A strong correlation was found between observed TCR beta diversity and the percentage of naive T cells measured by flow cytometry. Observed TCR beta diversity per million T cells fell roughly linearly with age, and a significant reduction was already apparent by age roughly 40. Estimates of total diversity from one million sequenced T cells were regarded as lower bounds and underestimates. Bulk unsorted PBMC profiling prevented conclusive comparison of naive and antigen-experienced compartments. Compared with the aged group, more naive CD4+ T cells, fewer expanded clones and increased TCR diversity were shown by the long-lived group, suggesting age selection. Because the CMV infection status of the donors was unknown, age-related changes in expanded clonotypes may potentially have been confounded.

Inclusive of the bounding cysteine and phenylalanine, the CDR3 is 14 residues long. CDR3 DNA only is kept here, 42 bases in frame from base 1. CDR1 and CDR2, looked up from the germline V gene (reference sequence), are LNHNV and YYDKDF. Trimmed from V: 7 bases; trimmed from J: 6 bases; junction bases lacking a gene match: 11. The chain couples TRBV15 to TRBJ1-1; 7 bases in the junction line up with TRBD1. Sequenced material: blood. The receptor was derived from a woman between 55 and 75 years old in good health. The DNA reads TGTGCCACCAACCGACAGGGACCCGGGTCTGAAGCTTTCTTT. This yields the protein CATNRQGPGSEAFF.